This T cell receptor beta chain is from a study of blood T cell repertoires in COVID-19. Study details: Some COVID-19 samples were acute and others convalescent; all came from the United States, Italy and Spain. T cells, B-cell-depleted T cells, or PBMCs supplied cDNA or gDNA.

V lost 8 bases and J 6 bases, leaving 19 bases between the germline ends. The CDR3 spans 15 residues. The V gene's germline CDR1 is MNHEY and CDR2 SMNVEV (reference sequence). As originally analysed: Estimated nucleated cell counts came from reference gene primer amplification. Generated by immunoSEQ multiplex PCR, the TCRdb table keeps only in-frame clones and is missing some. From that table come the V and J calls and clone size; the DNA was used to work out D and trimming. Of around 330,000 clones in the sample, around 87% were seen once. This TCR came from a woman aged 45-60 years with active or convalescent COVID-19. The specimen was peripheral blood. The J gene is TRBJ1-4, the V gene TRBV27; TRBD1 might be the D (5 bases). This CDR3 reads CASASLAGGDEKLFF. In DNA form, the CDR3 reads TGTGCCAGCGCGTCTCTGGCGGGGGGGGATGAAAAACTGTTTTTT. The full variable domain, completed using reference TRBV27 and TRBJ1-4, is EAQVTQNPRYLITVTGKKLTVTCSQNMNHEYMSWYRQDPGLGLRQIYYSMNVEVTDKGDVPEGYKVSRKEKRNFPLILESPSPNQTSLYFCASASLAGGDEKLFFGSGTQLSVL.